The rows below give T cell receptor beta chains drawn from one sample of a study of T-cell reconstitution after alpha-beta-depleted transplantation in children. From the PCR reads, TCRdb called clonotypes with MiXCR, one entry per CDR3 protein. The data contain 200,000 to 300,000 distinct CDR3 sequences, under 30% of them singletons. Here the sequenced sample was PBMCs, mostly from graft donor cells, taken 360 days after TCRalphabeta/CD19-depleted stem cell transplant. These receptors all come from a female patient between 2 and 10 years old who had a stem cell transplant for congenital amegakaryocytic thrombocytopenia, so the T cells may come from the graft donor. The CDR3 runs from the conserved cysteine through the conserved F or W.

TRBJ2-1	TRBV5-1	CASSLGVDNEQFF
TRBJ1-5	TRBV15	CATSRGGGPNQPQHF
TRBJ2-5	TRBV19	CASSMARDQETQYF
TRBJ1-4	TRBV27	CASSGNRDGENEKLFF
TRBJ1-6	TRBV3-1	CASSQAFRTSPLHF
TRBJ1-1	TRBV29-1	CSARTGGIVGTEAFF
TRBJ2-3	TRBV5-1	CASSPGLAPTDTQYF
TRBJ2-5	TRBV20-1	CSAEERYRQETQYF
TRBJ1-2	TRBV12-3/TRBV12-4	CASSGGQGGGYTF
TRBJ2-2	TRBV3-1	CASSPGKPGELFF
TRBJ1-3	TRBV7-6	CASSPGQFLGNTIYF
TRBJ2-7	TRBV12-5	CASGLAHYEQYF
TRBJ2-1	TRBV28	CASSTPLAGVNNEQFF
TRBJ1-2	TRBV20-1	CSARDPNYGYTF
TRBJ2-7	TRBV6-1	CASSTGGVWYEQYF
TRBJ2-4	TRBV6-5	CASSYSKLGLDIQYF
TRBJ1-3	TRBV7-8	CASSLSIPGNTIYF
TRBJ2-7	TRBV20-1	CSARRTDNYEQYF
TRBJ2-5	TRBV12-3/TRBV12-4	CASSPSGRGETQYF
TRBJ2-5	TRBV7-9	CASSLAGGYQETQYF
TRBJ1-3	TRBV20-1	CSARQGSGNTIYF
TRBJ2-1	TRBV9	CASSVSGGSYNEQFF
TRBJ1-1	TRBV15	CATSRDFAGGITEAFF
TRBJ1-1	TRBV4-2	CASSQEDKYTEAFF
TRBJ2-7	TRBV28	CASRVSGDTYEQYF
TRBJ1-5	TRBV20-1	CSAEGKHSNQPQHF
TRBJ2-5	TRBV20-1	CSALNPGTIQETQYF
TRBJ1-3	TRBV5-1	CASSLVGAPGNTIYF
TRBJ2-1	TRBV28	CASRSRGGTRHEQFF
TRBJ1-1	TRBV5-1	CASSSGLQPHDENTEAFF
TRBJ2-5	TRBV7-6	CASSLGVQGQETQYF
TRBJ2-1	TRBV10-3	CAIRGGLNNEQFF
TRBJ2-3	TRBV12-3/TRBV12-4	CASSLTRNTDTQYF
TRBJ1-1	TRBV29-1	CSLRSGLNTEAFF
TRBJ2-5	TRBV5-1	CASRSGFKGGQETQYF
TRBJ2-5	TRBV11-2	CASSGRGGEQETQYF